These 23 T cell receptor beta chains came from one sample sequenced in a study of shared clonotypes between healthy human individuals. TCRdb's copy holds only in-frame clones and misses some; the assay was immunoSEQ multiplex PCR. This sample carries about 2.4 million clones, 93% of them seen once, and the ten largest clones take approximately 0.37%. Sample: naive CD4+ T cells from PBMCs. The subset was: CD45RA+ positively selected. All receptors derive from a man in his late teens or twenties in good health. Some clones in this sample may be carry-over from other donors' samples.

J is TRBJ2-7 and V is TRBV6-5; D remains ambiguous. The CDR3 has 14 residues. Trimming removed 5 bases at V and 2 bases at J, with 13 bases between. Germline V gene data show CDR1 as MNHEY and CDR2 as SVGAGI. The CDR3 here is CASSRARRAYEQYF. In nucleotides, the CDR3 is TGTGCCAGCAGTCGGGCGAGAAGGGCCTACGAGCAGTACTTC.

CDR3 in DNA: TGTGCCAGCAACAGAGGAGGGTTAGCGGCCTACGAGCAGTACTTC. This translates into CASNRGGLAAYEQYF. The chain links TRBV9 to TRBJ2-7, with D possibly TRBD2 on 6 matching bases. Germline CDR1 SGDLS, CDR2 YYNGEE. This CDR3 region has 15 residues. The V end was cut by 6 bases, the J end by 2 bases, with 18 bases between.

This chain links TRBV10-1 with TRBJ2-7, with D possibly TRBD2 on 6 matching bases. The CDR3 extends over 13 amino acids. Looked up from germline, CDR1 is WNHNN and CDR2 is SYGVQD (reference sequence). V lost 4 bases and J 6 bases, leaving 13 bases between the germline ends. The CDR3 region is CASSGGVLREQYF. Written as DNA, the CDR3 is TGCGCCAGCAGTGGCGGGGTATTACGCGAGCAGTACTTC.

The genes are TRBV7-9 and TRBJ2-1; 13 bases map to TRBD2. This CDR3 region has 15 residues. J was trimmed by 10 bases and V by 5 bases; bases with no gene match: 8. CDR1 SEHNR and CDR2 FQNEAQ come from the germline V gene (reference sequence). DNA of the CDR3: TGTGCCAGCAGCACCCCGGGACTAGCGGGACGGGAGCAGTTCTTC. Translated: CASSTPGLAGREQFF.

CDR3 in amino acids: CASTPGGVNTEAFF. In nucleotides, the CDR3 is TGTGCCAGCACCCCCGGGGGCGTGAACACTGAAGCTTTCTTT. The chain uses TRBV6-6 and TRBJ1-1; maybe TRBD1 (6 bases). V was clipped by 7 bases and J by 0 bases, with 12 bases between them. The CDR3 sequence is 14 residues long. Per germline, CDR1 MNHNY and CDR2 SVGAGI (reference sequence).

The CDR3 nucleotides read TGTGCCAGCAGTTTATCGGGGCCTAACGAGCAGTTCTTC. Translated, it gives CASSLSGPNEQFF. The rearrangement uses TRBV27 and TRBJ2-1, with D possibly being TRBD1 (5 bases). The CDR3 consists of 13 residues. Germline CDR1 and CDR2: MNHEY and SMNVEV (reference sequence). V was cut by 0 bases and J by 10 bases, with 10 bases left in between.

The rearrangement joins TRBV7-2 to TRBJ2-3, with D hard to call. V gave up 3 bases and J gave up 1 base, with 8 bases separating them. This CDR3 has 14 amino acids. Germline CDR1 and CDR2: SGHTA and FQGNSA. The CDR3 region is CASSFIMGTDTQYF. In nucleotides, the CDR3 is TGTGCCAGCAGCTTCATCATGGGCACAGATACGCAGTATTTT.

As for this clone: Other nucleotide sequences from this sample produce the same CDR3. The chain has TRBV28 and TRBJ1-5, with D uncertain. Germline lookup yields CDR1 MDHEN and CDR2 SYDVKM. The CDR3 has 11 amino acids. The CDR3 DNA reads TGTGCTGTAGGTAGCAATCAGCCCCAGCATTTT. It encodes CAVGSNQPQHF.

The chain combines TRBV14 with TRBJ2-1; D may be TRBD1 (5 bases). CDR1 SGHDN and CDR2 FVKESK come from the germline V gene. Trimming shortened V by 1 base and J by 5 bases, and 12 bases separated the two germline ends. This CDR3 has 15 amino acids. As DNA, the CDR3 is TGTGCCAGCAGCCAAGTGGCAGGGCGCCACAATGAGCAGTTCTTC. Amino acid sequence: CASSQVAGRHNEQFF.

The CDR3 spells CASSSLGTALSTDTQYF. CDR3 in DNA: TGTGCCAGCAGCTCACTGGGAACGGCCTTAAGCACAGATACGCAGTATTTT. This chain links TRBV7-3 with TRBJ2-3; D gene unclear. The V end was cut by 4 bases, the J end by 0 bases, with 17 bases between. The CDR3 loop spans 17 amino acids. Germline-derived CDR1 and CDR2 are SGHTA and FQGTGA.

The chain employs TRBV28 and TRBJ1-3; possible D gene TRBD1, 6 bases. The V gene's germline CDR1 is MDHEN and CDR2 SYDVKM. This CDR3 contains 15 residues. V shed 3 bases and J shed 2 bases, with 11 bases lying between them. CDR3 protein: CASSFGGAAGNTIYF. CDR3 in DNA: TGTGCCAGCAGTTTTGGGGGGGCTGCTGGAAACACCATATATTTT.

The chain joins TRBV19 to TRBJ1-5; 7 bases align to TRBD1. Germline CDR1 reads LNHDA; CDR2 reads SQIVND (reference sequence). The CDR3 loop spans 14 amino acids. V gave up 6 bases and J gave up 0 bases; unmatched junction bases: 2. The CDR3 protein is CASRAGGSNQPQHF. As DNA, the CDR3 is TGTGCCAGTAGAGCAGGGGGTAGCAATCAGCCCCAGCATTTT.

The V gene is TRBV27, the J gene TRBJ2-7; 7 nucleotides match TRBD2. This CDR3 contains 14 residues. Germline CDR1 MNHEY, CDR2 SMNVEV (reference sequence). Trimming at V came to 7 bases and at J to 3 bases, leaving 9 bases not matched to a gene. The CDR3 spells CASTPWGGNYEQYF. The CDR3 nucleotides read TGTGCCAGCACCCCCTGGGGGGGAAACTACGAGCAGTACTTC.

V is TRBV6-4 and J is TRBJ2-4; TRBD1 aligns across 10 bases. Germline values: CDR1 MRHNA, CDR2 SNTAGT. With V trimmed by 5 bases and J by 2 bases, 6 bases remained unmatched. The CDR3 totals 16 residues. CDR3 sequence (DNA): TGTGCCAGCAGTCCGACAGGGGGCAGTACCAAAAACATTCAGTACTTC. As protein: CASSPTGGSTKNIQYF.

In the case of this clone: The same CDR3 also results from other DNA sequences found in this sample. CDR3 nucleotide sequence: TGTGCCAGCAGCTTGCCTGATTCCTACGAGCAGTACTTC. Translated, it gives CASSLPDSYEQYF. The chain uses TRBV5-5 and TRBJ2-7; D call uncertain. V was pared by 1 base and J by 1 base, with 6 bases between. This CDR3 is built from 13 residues. The germline V gene encodes CDR1 SGHKS and CDR2 YYEKEE (reference sequence).

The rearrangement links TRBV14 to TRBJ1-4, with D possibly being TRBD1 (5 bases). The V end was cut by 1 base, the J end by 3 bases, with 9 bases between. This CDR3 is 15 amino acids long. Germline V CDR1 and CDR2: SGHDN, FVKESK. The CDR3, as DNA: TGTGCCAGCAGCCAAGTCGGAGGGGCTAATGAAAAACTGTTTTTT. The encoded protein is CASSQVGGANEKLFF.

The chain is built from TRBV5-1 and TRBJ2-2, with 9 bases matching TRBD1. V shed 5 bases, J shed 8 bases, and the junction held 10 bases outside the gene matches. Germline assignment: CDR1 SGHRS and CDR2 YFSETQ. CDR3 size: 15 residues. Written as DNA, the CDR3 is TGCGCCAGCAGATTACGGACAGGGGTTGAAGGGGAGCTGTTTTTT. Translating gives CASRLRTGVEGELFF.

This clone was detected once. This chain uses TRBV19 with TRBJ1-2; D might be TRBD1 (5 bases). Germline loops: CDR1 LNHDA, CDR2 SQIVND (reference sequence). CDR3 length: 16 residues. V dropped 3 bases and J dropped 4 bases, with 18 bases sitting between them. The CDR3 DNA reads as TGTGCCAGTAGTATCGGGAGGGGCAGGATACTCTATGGCTACACCTTC. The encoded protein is CASSIGRGRILYGYTF. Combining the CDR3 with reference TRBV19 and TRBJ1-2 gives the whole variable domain DGGITQSPKYLFRKEGQNVTLSCEQNLNHDAMYWYRQDPGQGLRLIYYSQIVNDFQKGDIAEGYSVSREKKESFPLTVTSAQKNPTAFYLCASSIGRGRILYGYTFGSGTRLTVV.

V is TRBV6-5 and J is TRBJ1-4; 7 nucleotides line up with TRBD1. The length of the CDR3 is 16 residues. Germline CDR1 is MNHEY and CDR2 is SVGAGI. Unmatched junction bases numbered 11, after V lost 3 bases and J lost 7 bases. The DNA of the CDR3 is TGTGCCAGCAGTTATTCCCCCAGGGGGAACGGTGAAAAACTGTTTTTT. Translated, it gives CASSYSPRGNGEKLFF.

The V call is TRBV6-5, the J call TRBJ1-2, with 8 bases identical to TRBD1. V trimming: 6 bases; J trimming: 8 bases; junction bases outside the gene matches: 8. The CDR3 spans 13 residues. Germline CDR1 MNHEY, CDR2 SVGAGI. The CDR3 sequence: CASSPQGATGYTF. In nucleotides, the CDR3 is TGTGCCAGCAGCCCCCAGGGGGCGACAGGCTACACCTTC.

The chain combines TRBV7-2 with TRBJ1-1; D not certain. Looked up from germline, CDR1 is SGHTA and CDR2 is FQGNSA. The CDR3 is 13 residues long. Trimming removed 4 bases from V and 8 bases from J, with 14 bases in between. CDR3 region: CASSSRTVQEAFF. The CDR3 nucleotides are TGTGCCAGCAGCTCCCGGACCGTCCAAGAAGCTTTCTTT.

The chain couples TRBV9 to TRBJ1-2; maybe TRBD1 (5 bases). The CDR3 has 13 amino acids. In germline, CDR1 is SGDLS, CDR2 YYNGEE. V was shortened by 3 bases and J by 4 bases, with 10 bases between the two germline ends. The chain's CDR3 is CASSAGPVYGYTF. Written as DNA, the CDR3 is TGTGCCAGCAGCGCGGGACCGGTCTATGGCTACACCTTC.

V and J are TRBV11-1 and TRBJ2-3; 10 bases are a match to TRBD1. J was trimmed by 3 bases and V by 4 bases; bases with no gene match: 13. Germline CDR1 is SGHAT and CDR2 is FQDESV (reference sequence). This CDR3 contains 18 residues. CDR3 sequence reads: CASSSTIGTGDSTDTQYF. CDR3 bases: TGTGCCAGCAGCTCCACCATCGGGACAGGGGATTCGACAGATACGCAGTATTTT.